The 9 T cell receptor beta chains below all came from one sample that was sequenced in a study of T cell responses to AZD1222 COVID-19 vaccine. Repertoires were generated with immunoSEQ multiplex PCR, while TCRdb's copy carries only in-frame clones and drops some. The sample gives some 96,000 clones, around nine tenths of which show up once; about a sixth is in the top ten. The sample in question was peripheral blood, obtained 28 days after the second AZD1222 dose. These receptors came from an adult who received the AZD1222 COVID-19 vaccine.

The rearrangement links TRBV6-5 to TRBJ2-3, with D possibly being TRBD2 (6 bases). Germline values: CDR1 MNHEY, CDR2 SVGAGI. With 2 bases removed from V and 2 bases from J, the gap between germline ends came to 14 bases. The CDR3 runs to 16 residues. CDR3 nucleotides: TGTGCCAGCAGTTACGATTGGGAGGCGAACACAGATACGCAGTATTTT. Amino acid sequence: CASSYDWEANTDTQYF.

This chain connects TRBV5-6 to TRBJ2-3; 9 positions match TRBD2. Trimming took 1 base from V and 7 from J; bases not matched to a gene: 7. CDR1 and CDR2 (germline): SGHDT, YYEEEE. This CDR3 spans 15 amino acids. The CDR3 region is CASSLPGTSSNTQYF. The CDR3 DNA is TGTGCCAGCAGCTTGCCCGGGACTAGCTCAAATACGCAGTATTTT.

This sequence joins TRBV9 and TRBJ2-2; D is uncertain. With 2 bases removed from V and 1 base from J, the gap between germline ends came to 6 bases. In germline, CDR1 is SGDLS, CDR2 YYNGEE. This CDR3 region has 14 residues. The CDR3 region has the DNA TGTGCCAGCAGCGTGTCCAGGAACACCGGGGAGCTGTTTTTT. Its translation is CASSVSRNTGELFF. Full variable domain (rest looked up from reference TRBV9 and TRBJ2-2): DSGVTQTPKHLITATGQRVTLRCSPRSGDLSVYWYQQSLDQGLQFLIQYYNGEERAKGNILERFSAQQFPDLHSELNLSSLELGDSALYFCASSVSRNTGELFFGEGSRLTVL.

The chain recombines TRBV7-9 with TRBJ2-1; no firm D call. This CDR3 comprises 14 residues. Germline-derived CDR1 and CDR2 are SEHNR and FQNEAQ (reference sequence). Trimming removed 1 base from V and 6 bases from J, with 10 bases in between. The CDR3 region has the DNA TGTGCCAGCAGCTTAGTCGAACTTCTCAATGAGCAGTTCTTC. It specifies CASSLVELLNEQFF.

This clone was picked up a small number of times. V is TRBV15 and J is TRBJ2-5; D is perhaps TRBD1 (6 bases). The CDR3 totals 13 residues. Germline-derived CDR1 and CDR2 are LNHNV and YYDKDF (reference sequence). V was cut by 5 bases and J by 5 bases, with 12 bases left in between. This CDR3 is CATSLQGRETQYF. In DNA, the CDR3 is TGTGCCACCAGCTTACAGGGAAGGGAGACCCAGTACTTC.

This chain links TRBV19 with TRBJ2-1; D gene uncertain. This CDR3 spans 12 amino acids. Germline V gene data show CDR1 as LNHDA and CDR2 as SQIVND (reference sequence). Deletions cut 5 bases from V and 10 bases from J, with 12 bases between. In DNA form, the CDR3 reads TGTGCCAGTAGTTATGGGTCCGGAGAGCAGTTCTTC. Amino acids: CASSYGSGEQFF.

This clone appeared once. The chain uses TRBV5-4 and TRBJ2-3, with D perhaps given as TRBD1 or TRBD2 (5 bases each). Germline values: CDR1 SGHNT, CDR2 YYREEE (reference sequence). This CDR3 region has 15 residues. Deletions cut 3 bases from V and 8 bases from J, with 19 bases between. The DNA of the CDR3 is TGTGCCAGCAGCTCGCCGGGCCTGGGGGTTTCTACGCAGTATTTT. Encoded protein: CASSSPGLGVSTQYF. Drawing the rest from reference TRBV5-4 and TRBJ2-3, the complete variable domain is ETGVTQSPTHLIKTRGQQVTLRCSSQSGHNTVSWYQQALGQGPQFIFQYYREEENGRGNFPPRFSGLQFPNYSSELNVNALELDDSALYLCASSSPGLGVSTQYFGPGTRLTVL.

This clone showed up just once. CDR3 sequence (DNA): TGTGCCAGCAGCCTACGACTGAGCGGGAGAGGCCAAGAGACCCAGTACTTC. It codes for CASSLRLSGRGQETQYF. The chain couples TRBV3-1 (or the pseudogene TRBV3-2) to TRBJ2-5; 8 positions match TRBD2. CDR1 is LGHDT, CDR2 YNNKEL, per germline (reference sequence). The V and J ends lost 4 bases and 1 base, in that order; junction bases with no gene match: 11. The CDR3 has 17 amino acids.

This clone was observed a handful of times. DNA for the CDR3: TGCGCCAGCAGTGGGGCGGGGATGAACACTGAAGCTTTCTTT. As protein: CASSGAGMNTEAFF. This chain connects TRBV5-1 to TRBJ1-1; tentatively, D is TRBD1 (5 bases). The germline CDR1 and CDR2 sequences are SGHRS and YFSETQ. With 5 bases removed from V and 0 bases from J, the gap between germline ends came to 11 bases. CDR3 length: 14 amino acids.